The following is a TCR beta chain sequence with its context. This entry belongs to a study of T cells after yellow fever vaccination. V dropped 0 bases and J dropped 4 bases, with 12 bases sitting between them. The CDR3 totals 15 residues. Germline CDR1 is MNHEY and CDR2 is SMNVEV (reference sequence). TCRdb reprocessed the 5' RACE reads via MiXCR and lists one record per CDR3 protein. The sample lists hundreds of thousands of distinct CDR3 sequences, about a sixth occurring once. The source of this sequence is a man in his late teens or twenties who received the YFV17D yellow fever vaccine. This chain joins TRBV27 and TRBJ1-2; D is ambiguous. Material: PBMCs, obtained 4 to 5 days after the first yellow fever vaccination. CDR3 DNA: TGTGCCAGCAGTTTATCAGGTTTCATAGTCTATGGCTACACCTTC. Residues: CASSLSGFIVYGYTF.